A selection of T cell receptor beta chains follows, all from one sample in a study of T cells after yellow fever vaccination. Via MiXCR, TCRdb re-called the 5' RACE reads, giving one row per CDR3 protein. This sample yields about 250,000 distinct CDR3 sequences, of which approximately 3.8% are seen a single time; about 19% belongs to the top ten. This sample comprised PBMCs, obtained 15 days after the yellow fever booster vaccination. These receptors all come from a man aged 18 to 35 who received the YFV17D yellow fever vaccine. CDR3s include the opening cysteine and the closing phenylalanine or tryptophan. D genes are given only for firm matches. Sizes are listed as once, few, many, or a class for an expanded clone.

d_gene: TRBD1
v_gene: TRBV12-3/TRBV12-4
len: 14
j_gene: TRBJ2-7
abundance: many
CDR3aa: CASSQDRGQVKQYF
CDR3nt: TGTGCCAGCAGTCAGGACAGGGGCCAAGTAAAGCAGTACTTC

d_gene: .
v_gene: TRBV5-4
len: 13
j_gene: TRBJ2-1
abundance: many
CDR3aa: CASSLSSANEQFF
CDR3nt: TGTGCCAGCAGCTTGTCTAGCGCCAATGAGCAGTTCTTC

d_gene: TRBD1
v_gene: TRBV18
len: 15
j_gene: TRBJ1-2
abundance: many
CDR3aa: CASSKQGAIDYGYTF
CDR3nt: TGTGCCAGCTCGAAACAGGGGGCAATAGACTATGGCTACACCTTC

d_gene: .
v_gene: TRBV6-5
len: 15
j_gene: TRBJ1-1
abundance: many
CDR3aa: CASSYSGQANTEAFF
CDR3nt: TGTGCCAGCAGTTACTCCGGCCAGGCGAACACTGAAGCTTTCTTT

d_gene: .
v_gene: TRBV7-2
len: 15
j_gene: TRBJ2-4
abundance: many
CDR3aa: CASSLARTAKNIQYF
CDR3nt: TGTGCCAGCAGCTTAGCGAGGACAGCCAAAAACATTCAGTACTTC

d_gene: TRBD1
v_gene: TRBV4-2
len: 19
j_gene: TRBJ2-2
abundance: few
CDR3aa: CASSQDHERGQGFFGELFF
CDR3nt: TGTGCCAGCAGCCAAGACCACGAGCGTGGACAGGGGTTTTTCGGGGAGCTGTTTTTT

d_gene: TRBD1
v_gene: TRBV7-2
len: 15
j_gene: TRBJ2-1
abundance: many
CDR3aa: CATLGAGGSHNEQFF
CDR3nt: TGTGCCACTTTGGGGGCAGGGGGATCGCACAATGAGCAGTTCTTC

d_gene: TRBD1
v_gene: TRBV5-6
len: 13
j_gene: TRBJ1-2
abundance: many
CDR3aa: CASSRRDRGPNTF
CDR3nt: TGTGCCAGCAGCCGCCGGGACAGGGGCCCTAACACCTTC

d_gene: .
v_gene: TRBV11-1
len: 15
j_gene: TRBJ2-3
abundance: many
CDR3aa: CASSPNRGGTDTQYF
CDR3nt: TGTGCCAGCAGCCCGAATCGAGGGGGCACAGATACGCAGTATTTT

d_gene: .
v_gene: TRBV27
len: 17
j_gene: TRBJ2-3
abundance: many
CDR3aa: CASSSRQRAGGTDTQYF
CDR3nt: TGTGCCAGCAGTTCCCGACAGCGAGCGGGCGGCACAGATACGCAGTATTTT

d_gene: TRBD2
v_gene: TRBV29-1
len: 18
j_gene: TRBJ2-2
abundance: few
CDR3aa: CSVEGLAGGTPNTGELFF
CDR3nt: TGCAGCGTTGAAGGGCTAGCGGGGGGTACTCCGAACACCGGGGAGCTGTTTTTT